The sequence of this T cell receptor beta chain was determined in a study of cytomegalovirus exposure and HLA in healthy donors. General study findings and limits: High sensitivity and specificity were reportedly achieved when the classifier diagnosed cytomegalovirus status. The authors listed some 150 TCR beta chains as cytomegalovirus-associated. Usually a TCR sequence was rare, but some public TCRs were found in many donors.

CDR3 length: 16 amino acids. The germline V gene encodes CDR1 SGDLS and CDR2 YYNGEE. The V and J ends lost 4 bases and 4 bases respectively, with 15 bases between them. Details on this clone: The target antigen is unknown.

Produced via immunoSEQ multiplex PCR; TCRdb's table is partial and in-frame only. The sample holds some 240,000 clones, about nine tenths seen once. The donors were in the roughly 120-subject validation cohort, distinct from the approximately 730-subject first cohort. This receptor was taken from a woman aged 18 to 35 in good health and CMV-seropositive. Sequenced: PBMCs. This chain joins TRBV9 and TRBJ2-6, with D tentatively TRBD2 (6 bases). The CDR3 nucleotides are TGTGCCAGCAGCTTAGGGGCGGGGCGCGGGGCCAACGTCCTGACTTTC. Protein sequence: CASSLGAGRGANVLTF. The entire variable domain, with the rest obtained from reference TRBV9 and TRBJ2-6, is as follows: DSGVTQTPKHLITATGQRVTLRCSPRSGDLSVYWYQQSLDQGLQFLIQYYNGEERAKGNILERFSAQQFPDLHSELNLSSLELGDSALYFCASSLGAGRGANVLTFGAGSRLTVL.